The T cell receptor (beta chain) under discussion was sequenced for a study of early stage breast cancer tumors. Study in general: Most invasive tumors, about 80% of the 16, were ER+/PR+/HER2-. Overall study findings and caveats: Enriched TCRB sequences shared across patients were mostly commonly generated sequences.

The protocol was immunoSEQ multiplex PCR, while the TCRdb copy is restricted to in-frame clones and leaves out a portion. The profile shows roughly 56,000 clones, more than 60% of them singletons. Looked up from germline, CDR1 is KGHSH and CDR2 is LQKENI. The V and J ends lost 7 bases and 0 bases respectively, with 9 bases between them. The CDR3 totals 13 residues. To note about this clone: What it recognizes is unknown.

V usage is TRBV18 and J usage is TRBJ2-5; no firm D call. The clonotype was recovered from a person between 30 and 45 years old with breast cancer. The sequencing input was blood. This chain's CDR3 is CASLLSNQETQYF. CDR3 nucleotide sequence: TGTGCCAGCTTACTGTCCAACCAAGAGACCCAGTACTTC.